The 25 T cell receptor beta chains presented below share a single source sample, sequenced in a study of cytomegalovirus exposure and HLA in healthy donors. The study ran its PCR with 60 Vbeta and 13 Jbeta primers. Sequencing was performed with immunoSEQ multiplex PCR; in TCRdb, only in-frame clones are kept and a portion is missing. The sample includes 100,000 or so clones, about three quarters of them seen just once. Sample: PBMCs. The receptors shown here come from a female donor in good health and CMV-seropositive.

This clone was counted between two and nine times. The rearrangement joins TRBV5-6 to TRBJ2-5; 7 nucleotides line up with TRBD1. V shed 1 base and J 5 bases; nucleotides not matched to a gene: 2. The CDR3 sequence is 13 residues long. The germline gives CDR1 SGHDT, CDR2 YYEEEE. CDR3 DNA: TGTGCCAGCAGCTTGAGGGGGCGGGAGACCCAGTACTTC. Protein sequence: CASSLRGRETQYF.

This chain uses TRBV21-1 with TRBJ1-2. TRBV21-1 is shown as a pseudogene. The length of the CDR3 is 16 residues. The CDR3 spells CASTVGTFKGRQGYTF. The CDR3 DNA sequence: TGTGCCAGCACCGTAGGGACTTTTAAAGGCAGACAAGGCTACACCTTC.

The sample holds a few counts of this clone. The chain combines TRBV2 with TRBJ1-2; a possible D gene is TRBD1 (6 bases). Trimming left V 6 bases short and J 5 bases short, with 22 bases between. This CDR3 spans 16 amino acids. Germline assignment: CDR1 SNHLY and CDR2 FYNNEI. The CDR3 bases are TGTGCCAGCAGCCCTGGGGGCAGGGCAAATGCTTATGGCTACACCTTC. Translated, it gives CASSPGGRANAYGYTF.

V gene TRBV4-2 combines with J gene TRBJ1-4; 9 bases are shared with TRBD1. Germline assignment: CDR1 LGHNA and CDR2 YNFKEQ. Losses at the gene ends were 4 bases for V and 8 bases for J; bases not matched to a gene: 14. The CDR3 extends over 17 amino acids. The CDR3 coding sequence is TGTGCCAGCAGCCTTCTCGGAGGGGACAGGGTGGGCGAAAAACTGTTTTTT. Its protein product is CASSLLGGDRVGEKLFF.

The rearrangement uses TRBV30 and TRBJ2-7, with TRBD2 matching 7 bases. CDR3 length: 14 amino acids. V was clipped by 0 bases and J by 0 bases; unmatched bases: 2. CDR1 GTSNPN and CDR2 SVGIG come from the germline V gene (reference sequence). The CDR3 DNA follows: TGTGCCTGGAGTGTCGGCGGGAGCTCCTACGAGCAGTACTTC. Protein: CAWSVGGSSYEQYF.

The genes are TRBV29-1 and TRBJ1-4, with 7 bases aligning to TRBD1. This CDR3 comprises 16 residues. Per germline, CDR1 SQVTM and CDR2 ANQGSEA. V shed 4 bases, J shed 8 bases, and the junction held 16 bases outside the gene matches. CDR3 nucleotide sequence: TGCAGCGTTGGGACAGGCGCCGGAAGGCTATCCGAAAAACTGTTTTTT. Protein product: CSVGTGAGRLSEKLFF.

This rearrangement joins TRBV5-4 to TRBJ2-1, with 8 bases matching TRBD2. Germline values: CDR1 SGHNT, CDR2 YYREEE (reference sequence). V dropped 0 bases and J dropped 6; count of bases not matched to a gene: 5. This CDR3 comprises 15 residues. CDR3 loop: CASSLVAGLINEQFF. CDR3 coding DNA: TGTGCCAGCAGCTTGGTAGCGGGACTAATCAATGAGCAGTTCTTC. Based on the CDR3 plus reference TRBV5-4 and TRBJ2-1, the full variable domain is ETGVTQSPTHLIKTRGQQVTLRCSSQSGHNTVSWYQQALGQGPQFIFQYYREEENGRGNFPPRFSGLQFPNYSSELNVNALELDDSALYLCASSLVAGLINEQFFGPGTRLTVL.

The rearrangement links TRBV5-1 to TRBJ1-6, with D possibly TRBD1 on 5 matching bases. This CDR3 has 14 residues. CDR1 is SGHRS, CDR2 YFSETQ, per germline. V shed 1 base and J shed 8 bases, with 10 bases lying between them. This chain's CDR3 is CASSLTGADSPLHF. CDR3 nucleotides: TGCGCCAGCAGCTTGACAGGTGCCGATTCACCCCTCCACTTT. Full variable domain (remainder filled in from reference TRBV5-1 and TRBJ1-6): KAGVTQTPRYLIKTRGQQVTLSCSPISGHRSVSWYQQTPGQGLQFLFEYFSETQRNKGNFPGRFSGRQFSNSRSEMNVSTLELGDSALYLCASSLTGADSPLHFGNGTRLTVT.

The V and J genes are TRBV7-2 and TRBJ1-5; possibly TRBD1 for D (5 bases). Per the germline V gene, CDR1 is SGHTA and CDR2 is FQGNSA. Between the trimmed V and J ends, which lost 1 base and 2 bases, there was a span of 21 bases. The CDR3 loop spans 19 amino acids. The CDR3 protein is CASSLVPGLVTAGNQPQHF. CDR3 in DNA: TGTGCCAGCAGCTTAGTCCCGGGACTAGTAACCGCAGGCAATCAGCCCCAGCATTTT.

J is TRBJ2-7 and V is TRBV28; D uncertain. Trimming left V 8 bases short and J 9 bases short, with 20 bases between. The length of the CDR3 is 13 residues. Germline V gene sequence: CDR1 MDHEN, CDR2 SYDVKM. CDR3 sequence: CASGTKVPPGQYF. The CDR3 DNA reads TGTGCCAGCGGAACGAAGGTCCCCCCGGGGCAGTACTTC.

This clone was seen a few times. This sequence joins TRBV27 and TRBJ2-1; 7 bases align to TRBD1. The CDR3 runs 15 residues. J lost 5 bases, V lost 6 bases, and 10 bases had no gene match. Germline CDR1 MNHEY, CDR2 SMNVEV (reference sequence). The CDR3 spells CASRQGGQKHNEQFF. The CDR3 nucleotides are TGTGCCAGCAGACAAGGGGGACAGAAACACAATGAGCAGTTCTTC.

The V gene is TRBV5-1, the J gene TRBJ2-7, with TRBD2 matching 11 bases. Germline lookup yields CDR1 SGHRS and CDR2 YFSETQ. V dropped 4 bases and J dropped 6; count of bases not matched to a gene: 3. The CDR3 is 13 residues long. The CDR3 loop reads CASSQGLAGEQYF. CDR3 nucleotide sequence: TGCGCCAGCAGCCAAGGACTAGCGGGCGAGCAGTACTTC. Drawing the rest from reference TRBV5-1 and TRBJ2-7, the complete variable domain is KAGVTQTPRYLIKTRGQQVTLSCSPISGHRSVSWYQQTPGQGLQFLFEYFSETQRNKGNFPGRFSGRQFSNSRSEMNVSTLELGDSALYLCASSQGLAGEQYFGPGTRLTVT.

The V and J genes are TRBV7-2 and TRBJ2-3; D perhaps matches TRBD1 (6 bases). The germline V gene encodes CDR1 SGHTA and CDR2 FQGNSA. The CDR3 spans 15 residues. The V end lost 2 bases, the J end lost 0 bases, and 9 bases lay between the germline ends. The CDR3 DNA reads TGTGCCAGCAGCTTATGGGGGCAAAGCACAGATACGCAGTATTTT. Amino acids: CASSLWGQSTDTQYF.

V usage is TRBV30 and J usage is TRBJ1-3; TRBD1 aligns across 10 bases. With 2 bases clipped from V and 4 bases from J, the junction kept 5 bases outside the gene matches. In germline, CDR1 is GTSNPN, CDR2 SVGIG (reference sequence). CDR3 size: 15 residues. In nucleotides, the CDR3 is TGTGCCTGGAGTCCGGGACAGGGGTTCGGAAACACCATATATTTT. The encoded protein is CAWSPGQGFGNTIYF.

Only a few counts were recorded for this clone. The V call is TRBV18, the J call TRBJ1-1, with D unresolved. Trimming cost V 4 bases and J 3 bases, with 12 bases left between them. Germline V gives CDR1 KGHSH, CDR2 LQKENI. CDR3 length equals 14 residues. The CDR3, as DNA: TGTGCCAGCTCACTGCTCGACGGGGACACTGAAGCTTTCTTT. Residues: CASSLLDGDTEAFF.

CDR3 sequence: CATEDMLETQYF. The CDR3 bases are TGTGCCACAGAGGATATGTTGGAGACCCAGTACTTC. The V gene is TRBV10-3, the J gene TRBJ2-5; D remains unclear. The ends were cut back, 10 bases at V and 5 bases at J, with 14 bases in the middle. The CDR3 has 12 amino acids. Germline CDR1 ENHRY, CDR2 SYGVKD.

The chain has TRBV5-4 and TRBJ2-1, with TRBD2 identical over 10 bases. Germline lookup yields CDR1 SGHNT and CDR2 YYREEE (reference sequence). This CDR3 is 15 amino acids long. Trimming at V came to 5 bases and at J to 3 bases, leaving 5 bases not matched to a gene. CDR3 in DNA: TGTGCCAGCAGTAGTAGCGGGAGGAACTACAATGAGCAGTTCTTC. Protein: CASSSSGRNYNEQFF. Full variable domain (rest looked up from reference TRBV5-4 and TRBJ2-1): ETGVTQSPTHLIKTRGQQVTLRCSSQSGHNTVSWYQQALGQGPQFIFQYYREEENGRGNFPPRFSGLQFPNYSSELNVNALELDDSALYLCASSSSGRNYNEQFFGPGTRLTVL.

Only one count was recorded for this clone. The chain employs TRBV6-5 and TRBJ2-2; the D is unclear. The length of the CDR3 is 16 residues. The germline CDR1 and CDR2 sequences are MNHEY and SVGAGI. Trimming left V 0 bases short and J 2 bases short, with 10 bases between. The CDR3 coding sequence is TGTGCCAGCAGTTACTCGCCGCCTACCAACACCGGGGAGCTGTTTTTT. Protein product: CASSYSPPTNTGELFF.

The chain couples TRBV18 to TRBJ2-3, with D perhaps TRBD1 (6 bases). V was cut by 6 bases and J by 2 bases, with 12 bases left in between. CDR3 length: 14 amino acids. Germline V CDR1 and CDR2: KGHSH, LQKENI. DNA of the CDR3: TGTGCCAGCTCCCGGACAGCTAACACAGATACGCAGTATTTT. This sequence encodes CASSRTANTDTQYF.

V gene TRBV4-2 combines with J gene TRBJ2-5; 7 nucleotides match TRBD2. Trimming at V came to 1 base and at J to 2 bases, leaving 4 bases not matched to a gene. This CDR3 region has 15 residues. Germline-derived CDR1 and CDR2 are LGHNA and YNFKEQ. The CDR3 DNA is TGTGCCAGCAGCCAAGTGCTAGCGGAACAAGAGACCCAGTACTTC. Amino acid sequence: CASSQVLAEQETQYF.

The count of this clone is one. This sequence joins TRBV29-1 and TRBJ1-1, with TRBD1 matching over 8 bases. Looked up from germline, CDR1 is SQVTM and CDR2 is ANQGSEA. This CDR3 is built from 12 residues. Trimming cost V 6 bases and J 3 bases; bases outside gene matches: 3. The CDR3 nucleotides read TGCAGCGTCTCAGGGGGCTACACTGAAGCTTTCTTT. As protein: CSVSGGYTEAFF. The complete variable domain, with remaining parts taken from reference TRBV29-1 and TRBJ1-1, reads SAVISQKPSRDICQRGTSLTIQCQVDSQVTMMFWYRQQPGQSLTLIATANQGSEATYESGFVIDKFPISRPNLTFSTLTVSNMSPEDSSIYLCSVSGGYTEAFFGQGTRLTVV.

The chain carries TRBV28 and TRBJ2-7; D is perhaps TRBD2 (6 bases). The CDR3 is 17 residues long. V lost 3 bases to trimming and J lost 7 bases, with 25 bases between them. The germline CDR1 and CDR2 sequences are MDHEN and SYDVKM. DNA of the CDR3: TGTGCCAGCAGTTTGCAAGGCGGGGCGGGACGCACTACGGAGCAGTACTTC. Translating gives CASSLQGGAGRTTEQYF. The whole variable domain, remainder taken from reference TRBV28 and TRBJ2-7, is DVKVTQSSRYLVKRTGEKVFLECVQDMDHENMFWYRQDPGLGLRLIYFSYDVKMKEKGDIPEGYSVSREKKERFSLILESASTNQTSMYLCASSLQGGAGRTTEQYFGPGTRLTVT.

This clone was counted between two and nine times. V is TRBV7-3 and J is TRBJ2-3, with no clear D. V dropped 1 base and J dropped 2 bases, with 10 bases sitting between them. Germline V lookup: CDR1 SGHTA, CDR2 FQGTGA. This CDR3 spans 15 amino acids. This chain's CDR3 is CASSLNLSPTDTQYF. CDR3 coding DNA: TGTGCCAGCAGCTTAAACTTAAGCCCCACAGATACGCAGTATTTT.

This rearrangement joins TRBV11-1 to TRBJ1-4; 7 positions match TRBD1. Germline V CDR1 and CDR2: SGHAT, FQDESV (reference sequence). V shed 2 bases, J shed 6 bases, and the junction held 3 bases outside the gene matches. The CDR3 runs to 14 residues. CDR3 in amino acids: CASSLSGTDEKLFF. The CDR3 DNA is TGTGCCAGCAGCTTATCCGGGACAGATGAAAAACTGTTTTTT.

J is TRBJ1-3 and V is TRBV5-4; perhaps TRBD1 as D (6 bases). The V and J ends lost 3 bases and 0 bases respectively, with 10 bases between them. The CDR3 has 15 amino acids. The germline V gene has CDR1 SGHNT and CDR2 YYREEE (reference sequence). The CDR3 is CASSSDRFSGNTIYF. CDR3 nucleotide sequence: TGTGCCAGCAGCTCTGACAGGTTCTCTGGAAACACCATATATTTT.